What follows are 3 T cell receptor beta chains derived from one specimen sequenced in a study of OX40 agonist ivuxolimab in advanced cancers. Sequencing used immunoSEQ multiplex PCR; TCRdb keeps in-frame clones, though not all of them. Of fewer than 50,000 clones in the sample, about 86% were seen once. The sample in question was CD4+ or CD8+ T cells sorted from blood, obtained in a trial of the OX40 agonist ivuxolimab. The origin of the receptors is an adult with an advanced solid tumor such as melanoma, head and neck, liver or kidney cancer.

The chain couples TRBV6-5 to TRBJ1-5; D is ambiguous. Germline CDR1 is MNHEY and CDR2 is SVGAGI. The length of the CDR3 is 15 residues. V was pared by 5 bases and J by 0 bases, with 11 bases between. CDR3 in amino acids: CASSGQADSNQPQHF. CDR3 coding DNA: TGTGCCAGCAGTGGGCAGGCTGATAGCAATCAGCCCCAGCATTTT.

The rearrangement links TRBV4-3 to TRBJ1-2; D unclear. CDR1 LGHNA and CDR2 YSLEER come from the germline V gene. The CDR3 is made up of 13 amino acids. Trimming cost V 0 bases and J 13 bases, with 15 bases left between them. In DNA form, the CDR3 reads TGCGCCAGCAGCCAAGATCTTCTCGGCGGCCCCACCTTC. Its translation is CASSQDLLGGPTF.

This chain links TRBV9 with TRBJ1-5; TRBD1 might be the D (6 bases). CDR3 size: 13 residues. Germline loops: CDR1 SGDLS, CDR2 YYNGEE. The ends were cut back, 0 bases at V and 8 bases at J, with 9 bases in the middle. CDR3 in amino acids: CASSVAGGEPQHF. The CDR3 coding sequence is TGTGCCAGCAGCGTAGCCGGGGGCGAGCCCCAGCATTTT. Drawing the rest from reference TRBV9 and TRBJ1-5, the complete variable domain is DSGVTQTPKHLITATGQRVTLRCSPRSGDLSVYWYQQSLDQGLQFLIQYYNGEERAKGNILERFSAQQFPDLHSELNLSSLELGDSALYFCASSVAGGEPQHFGDGTRLSIL.